The 26 T cell receptor beta chains in this list originate from one sample, sequenced in a study of response to subunit inactivated influenza vaccine. TCRdb analysed the RT-PCR reads with MiXCR anew, one entry per CDR3 protein. The repertoire holds about 520,000 distinct CDR3 sequences, with approximately 7.2% as singletons. The starting material was PBMCs from blood, obtained about 24 months after vaccination. These receptors all stem from a man aged 45 to 75 who received an inactivated influenza vaccine.

The chain joins TRBV6-5 to TRBJ2-7; 14 positions agree with TRBD2. Trimming took 1 base from V and 5 from J; bases not matched to a gene: 13. CDR1 MNHEY and CDR2 SVGAGI come from the germline V gene. CDR3 size: 19 residues. CDR3 region: CASSYFAPGLGLAGDEQYF. In DNA, the CDR3 is TGTGCCAGCAGTTACTTCGCTCCTGGATTGGGACTAGCGGGGGACGAGCAGTACTTC.

Many counts were recorded for this clonotype. The V call is TRBV5-1, the J call TRBJ2-1; D may be TRBD1 (5 bases). Germline V CDR1 and CDR2: SGHRS, YFSETQ. The CDR3 contains 13 residues. The ends were cut back, 4 bases at V and 7 bases at J, with 12 bases in the middle. In nucleotides, the CDR3 is TGCGCCAGCAGCATTCACAGGCAGAATGAGCAGTTCTTC. This sequence encodes CASSIHRQNEQFF.

The gene calls are TRBV20-1 and TRBJ2-7, with a weak D call TRBD1 (6 bases). The germline V gene has CDR1 DFQATT and CDR2 SNEGSKA (reference sequence). This CDR3 spans 14 amino acids. Deletions cut 6 bases from V and 2 bases from J, with 17 bases between. CDR3 DNA: TGCAGTGCCTTGACCCGGGACACACCCTACGAGCAGTACTTC. Translating it yields CSALTRDTPYEQYF.

The chain couples TRBV7-9 to TRBJ2-1; 8 bases match TRBD2. The CDR3 is 17 amino acids. J gave up 6 bases and V 5 bases, and 15 bases lay outside the gene matches. Germline V gene data show CDR1 as SEHNR and CDR2 as FQNEAQ (reference sequence). CDR3 in DNA: TGTGCCAGCAGCATAGTCCGACTAGCGTCCCGACCCAATGAGCAGTTCTTC. Protein product: CASSIVRLASRPNEQFF.

V is TRBV20-1 and J is TRBJ2-3; 10 positions match TRBD2. With V trimmed by 0 bases and J by 3 bases, 3 bases remained unmatched. Germline V gene lookup returns CDR1 DFQATT and CDR2 SNEGSKA (reference sequence). The CDR3 spans 15 residues. The CDR3 coding sequence is TGCAGTGCTAGAGATCGACTAGCGGGTACAGATACGCAGTATTTT. Amino acids: CSARDRLAGTDTQYF.

There are a few counts of this clonotype. This chain links TRBV28 with TRBJ1-5; the D is unclear. The CDR3 loop spans 14 amino acids. V lost 2 bases and J lost 3, with 8 bases in between. Germline CDR1 is MDHEN and CDR2 is SYDVKM. CDR3 DNA: TGTGCCAGCAGTTTAGTAGGCTACAATCAGCCCCAGCATTTT. Translated: CASSLVGYNQPQHF.

This clonotype was seen ten or more times. The rearrangement uses TRBV10-3 and TRBJ2-5, with D maybe TRBD1 (5 bases). This CDR3 is built from 15 residues. Germline-derived CDR1 and CDR2 are ENHRY and SYGVKD. V was trimmed by 0 bases and J by 5 bases, leaving 13 bases between them. CDR3 in amino acids: CAISESAASGETQYF. For the CDR3, the DNA is TGTGCCATCAGTGAGTCTGCAGCCTCAGGGGAGACCCAGTACTTC.

This clonotype was picked up many times. The chain uses TRBV20-1 and TRBJ1-6; D ambiguous. Trimming cost V 6 bases and J 9 bases, with 12 bases left between them. Germline V gene sequence: CDR1 DFQATT, CDR2 SNEGSKA (reference sequence). CDR3 length: 12 residues. The CDR3 here is CSARTAGSPLHF. CDR3 coding DNA: TGCAGTGCCAGAACGGCAGGTTCACCCCTCCACTTT.

This clonotype was counted ten times or more. J is TRBJ2-7 and V is TRBV12-3 or TRBV12-4; 7 bases align to TRBD1. This CDR3 is 13 amino acids long. V dropped 5 bases and J dropped 2; count of bases not matched to a gene: 3. The CDR3 loop is CASSRDRPYEQYF. CDR3 bases: TGTGCCAGCAGTCGGGACAGACCCTACGAGCAGTACTTC.

The gene calls are TRBV29-1 and TRBJ2-7; tentative D call: TRBD2 (6 bases). Trimming pared 1 base from V and 5 bases from J, leaving 18 bases between. The CDR3 totals 15 residues. CDR1 and CDR2 from the germline V gene are SQVTM and ANQGSEA. CDR3 DNA: TGCAGCGTTGAAGGCCCGGAGGGTGGGGAGAACGAGCAGTACTTC. It specifies CSVEGPEGGENEQYF.

The V and J genes are TRBV4-2 and TRBJ2-2, with D possibly matching TRBD1 (5 bases). This CDR3 spans 15 amino acids. V lost 4 bases, J lost 8 bases, and 17 bases lay in between. Germline loops: CDR1 LGHNA, CDR2 YNFKEQ. The CDR3 nucleotides are TGTGCCAGCAGCCTTGCGCCAGGGTTGGAAGGGGAGCTGTTTTTT. It encodes CASSLAPGLEGELFF.

The sample holds a few counts of this clonotype. V and J are TRBV7-9 and TRBJ2-3, with unresolved D. The germline V and J ends were trimmed by 5 bases and 4 bases, with 10 bases remaining between them. Germline CDR1 and CDR2: SEHNR and FQNEAQ (reference sequence). The CDR3 spans 13 residues. CDR3 DNA: TGTGCCAGCAGCAACCCCCTCCCAGATACGCAGTATTTT. As protein: CASSNPLPDTQYF.

The chain uses TRBV7-9 and TRBJ1-2; D call uncertain. V gave up 2 bases and J gave up 4 bases, with 11 bases separating them. This CDR3 has 14 residues. The V gene's germline CDR1 is SEHNR and CDR2 FQNEAQ (reference sequence). The CDR3 spells CASSLIRSPYGYTF. Written as DNA, the CDR3 is TGTGCCAGCAGCTTAATAAGGAGCCCCTATGGCTACACCTTC. Drawing the rest from reference TRBV7-9 and TRBJ1-2, the complete variable domain is DTGVSQNPRHKITKRGQNVTFRCDPISEHNRLYWYRQTLGQGPEFLTYFQNEAQLEKSRLLSDRFSAERPKGSFSTLEIQRTEQGDSAMYLCASSLIRSPYGYTFGSGTRLTVV.

In its sample, this clonotype was seen many times. The V call is TRBV3-1, the J call TRBJ1-2; D may be TRBD1 (5 bases). Germline CDR1 is LGHDT and CDR2 is YNNKEL (reference sequence). Deletions cut 1 base from V and 7 bases from J, with 7 bases between. This CDR3 spans 12 amino acids. This CDR3 reads CASSQGGAGYTF. The CDR3 bases are TGTGCCAGCAGCCAAGGAGGGGCTGGCTACACCTTC.

This rearrangement joins TRBV9 to TRBJ1-3, with 8 nucleotides matching TRBD1. The CDR3 spans 15 residues. With 4 bases clipped from V and 2 bases from J, the junction kept 5 bases outside the gene matches. From germline, CDR1 is SGDLS and CDR2 YYNGEE. CDR3 protein: CASSPRQGTGNTIYF. The DNA for the CDR3 is TGTGCCAGCAGCCCCCGACAGGGGACTGGAAACACCATATATTTT.

In its sample, this clonotype was seen a few times. The CDR3 sequence is CASSLVLKAQYF. The CDR3 region has the DNA TGTGCCAGCAGCTTAGTCCTGAAAGCGCAGTATTTT. The J gene is TRBJ2-3, the V gene TRBV7-2; D unresolved. The V end lost 1 base, the J end lost 10 bases, and 9 bases lay between the germline ends. The CDR3 covers 12 residues. CDR1 and CDR2 from the germline V gene are SGHTA and FQGNSA.

About this clonotype: A clone one base away is much larger, so this may be a read error. As DNA, the CDR3 is TGCAGCGTCGGAGGGGTGGGCAGGGGTCAGCCCCAGCATTTT. Its translation is CSVGGVGRGQPQHF. V and J are TRBV29-1 and TRBJ1-5; TRBD1 might be the D (6 bases). Germline V gene lookup returns CDR1 SQVTM and CDR2 ANQGSEA. Trimming removed 6 bases from V and 6 bases from J, with 18 bases in between. The CDR3 spans 14 residues.

This clonotype was counted ten times or more. J is TRBJ2-2 and V is TRBV20-1; D ambiguous. CDR1 and CDR2 (germline): DFQATT, SNEGSKA (reference sequence). Trimming pared 1 base from V and 3 bases from J, leaving 3 bases between. The CDR3 spans 12 residues. CDR3 protein: CSARGYTGELFF. The CDR3 DNA reads TGCAGTGCTAGAGGGTACACCGGGGAGCTGTTTTTT.

Many counts were recorded for this clonotype. The chain recombines TRBV12-3 or TRBV12-4 with TRBJ2-3; 10 bases match TRBD2. Losses at the gene ends were 3 bases for V and 5 bases for J; bases not matched to a gene: 11. There are 17 residues in the CDR3. The CDR3 spells CASSFPGLARLIDTQYF. In nucleotides, the CDR3 is TGTGCCAGCAGTTTCCCGGGACTAGCGCGGTTGATAGATACGCAGTATTTT.

In this sample, this clonotype turned up many times. The V gene is TRBV4-3, the J gene TRBJ1-4; possible D gene TRBD1, 5 bases. The CDR3 totals 17 residues. Germline CDR1 LGHNA, CDR2 YSLEER. The V gene lost 0 bases and the J gene lost 4 bases, with 15 bases spanning the gap. The CDR3 spells CASSQDRFAGRNEKLFF. The DNA for the CDR3 is TGCGCCAGCAGCCAAGATCGTTTTGCGGGGCGTAATGAAAAACTGTTTTTT.

This clonotype was detected a few times. The chain has TRBV5-1 and TRBJ2-7; TRBD2 matches 7 bases. Trimming at V came to 5 bases and at J to 2 bases, leaving 7 bases not matched to a gene. Germline CDR1 is SGHRS and CDR2 is YFSETQ. CDR3 size: 14 residues. The CDR3 nucleotides read TGCGCCAGCAGTGAAGCGGGATGGGCCTACGAGCAGTACTTC. Residues: CASSEAGWAYEQYF.

This clonotype showed up many times. V usage is TRBV29-1 and J usage is TRBJ2-4; 7 bases are shared with TRBD2. The CDR3 is 13 amino acids. Germline assignment: CDR1 SQVTM and CDR2 ANQGSEA. The ends lost 2 bases at V and 11 bases at J; junction bases unmatched: 9. CDR3 sequence: CSVETSEVNLQYF. The DNA of the CDR3 is TGCAGCGTTGAAACTAGCGAGGTGAATCTTCAGTACTTC. The variable domain in full, with the rest retrieved from reference TRBV29-1 and TRBJ2-4, is SAVISQKPSRDICQRGTSLTIQCQVDSQVTMMFWYRQQPGQSLTLIATANQGSEATYESGFVIDKFPISRPNLTFSTLTVSNMSPEDSSIYLCSVETSEVNLQYFGAGTRLSVL.

This chain connects TRBV12-3 or TRBV12-4 to TRBJ1-2; tentatively, D is TRBD1 (6 bases). The V gene lost 5 bases and the J gene lost 5 bases, with 12 bases spanning the gap. This CDR3 is 13 amino acids long. CDR3: CASSPRGQYGYTF. The CDR3 DNA sequence: TGTGCCAGCAGTCCCCGCGGACAGTATGGCTACACCTTC.

The chain couples TRBV5-1 to TRBJ2-2; D is uncertain. Germline lookup yields CDR1 SGHRS and CDR2 YFSETQ. The CDR3 totals 15 residues. V gave up 6 bases and J gave up 4 bases, with 16 bases separating them. CDR3 sequence: CASTRESPGTGELFF. CDR3 in DNA: TGCGCCAGCACCCGAGAGTCCCCGGGCACCGGGGAGCTGTTTTTT.

The chain uses TRBV20-1 and TRBJ2-2, with D possibly being TRBD1 (5 bases). The CDR3 length is 14 residues. Germline V gene data show CDR1 as DFQATT and CDR2 as SNEGSKA (reference sequence). V dropped 3 bases and J dropped 3 bases, with 11 bases sitting between them. CDR3 sequence: CSARGQGHTGELFF. In nucleotides, the CDR3 is TGCAGTGCTAGGGGGCAGGGTCACACCGGGGAGCTGTTTTTT.

The rearrangement links TRBV3-1 to TRBJ2-1; no clear D. The CDR3 has 13 residues. V was pared by 4 bases and J by 10 bases, with 14 bases between. Germline CDR1 reads LGHDT; CDR2 reads YNNKEL (reference sequence). The DNA for the CDR3 is TGTGCCAGCAGCCGGAGACCCCGGTCCGAGCAGTTCTTC. Residues: CASSRRPRSEQFF.